This record covers a single T cell receptor (beta chain). DNA from unsorted PBMC was sequenced on ten immunoSEQ deep assay plates. Only in-frame clones appear in the TCRdb table, and some are missing; sequencing was by immunoSEQ multiplex PCR. The sample shows hundreds of thousands of clones, roughly 80% of them seen only once. None of the donors, who were healthy HIV-negative adults, had recently had acute infections or vaccinations. The sample is drawn from a study of shared clonotypes between healthy human individuals. This CDR3 spans 12 amino acids. CDR1 MNHEY and CDR2 SVGAGI come from the germline V gene. V lost 4 bases to trimming and J lost 6 bases, with 8 bases between them.

The V and J genes are TRBV6-5 and TRBJ2-3; D is undetermined. The sequencing sample was made of PBMCs. This TCR was sampled from a middle-aged woman in good health. Some clones in this sample may be carry-over from other donors' samples. The CDR3 DNA reads as TGTGCCAGCAGTTCGCCCAGGGATACGCAGTATTTT. This translates into CASSSPRDTQYF.